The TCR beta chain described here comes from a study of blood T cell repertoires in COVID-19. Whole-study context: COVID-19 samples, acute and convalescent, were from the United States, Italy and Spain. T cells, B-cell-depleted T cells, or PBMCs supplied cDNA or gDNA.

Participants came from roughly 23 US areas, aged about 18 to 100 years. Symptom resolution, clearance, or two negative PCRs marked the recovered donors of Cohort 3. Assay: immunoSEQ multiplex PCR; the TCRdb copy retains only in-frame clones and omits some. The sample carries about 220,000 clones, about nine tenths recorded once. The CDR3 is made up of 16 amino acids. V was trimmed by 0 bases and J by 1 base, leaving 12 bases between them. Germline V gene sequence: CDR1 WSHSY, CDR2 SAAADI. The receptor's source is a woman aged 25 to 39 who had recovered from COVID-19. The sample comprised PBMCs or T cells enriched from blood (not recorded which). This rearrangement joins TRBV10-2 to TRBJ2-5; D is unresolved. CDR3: CASSESVSGFQETQYF. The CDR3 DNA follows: TGCGCCAGCAGTGAGTCGGTTTCCGGGTTCCAAGAGACCCAGTACTTC.